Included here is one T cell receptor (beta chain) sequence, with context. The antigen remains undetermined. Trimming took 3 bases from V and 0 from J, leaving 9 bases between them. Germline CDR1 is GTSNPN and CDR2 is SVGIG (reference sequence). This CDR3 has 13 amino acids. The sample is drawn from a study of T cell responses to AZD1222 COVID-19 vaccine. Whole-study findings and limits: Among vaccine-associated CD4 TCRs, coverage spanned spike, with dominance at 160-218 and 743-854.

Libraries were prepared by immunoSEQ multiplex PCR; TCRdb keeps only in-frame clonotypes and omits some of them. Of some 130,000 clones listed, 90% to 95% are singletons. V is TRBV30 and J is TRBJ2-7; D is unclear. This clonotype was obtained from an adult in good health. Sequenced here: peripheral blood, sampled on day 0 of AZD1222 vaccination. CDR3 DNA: TGTGCCTGGAGCCGACCAAGCTCCTACGAGCAGTACTTC. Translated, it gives CAWSRPSSYEQYF.